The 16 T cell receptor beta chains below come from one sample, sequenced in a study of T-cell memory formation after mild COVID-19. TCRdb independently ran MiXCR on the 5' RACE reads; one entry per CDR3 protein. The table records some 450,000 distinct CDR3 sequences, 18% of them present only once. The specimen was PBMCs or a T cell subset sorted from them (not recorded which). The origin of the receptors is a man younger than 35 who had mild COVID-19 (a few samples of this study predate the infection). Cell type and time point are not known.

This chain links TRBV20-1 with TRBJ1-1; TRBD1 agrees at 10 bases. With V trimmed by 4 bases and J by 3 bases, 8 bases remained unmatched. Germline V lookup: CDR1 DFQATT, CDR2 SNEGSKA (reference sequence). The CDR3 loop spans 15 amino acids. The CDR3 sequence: CSAKWGQGKHTEAFF. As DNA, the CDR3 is TGCAGTGCTAAATGGGGACAGGGGAAGCACACTGAAGCTTTCTTT.

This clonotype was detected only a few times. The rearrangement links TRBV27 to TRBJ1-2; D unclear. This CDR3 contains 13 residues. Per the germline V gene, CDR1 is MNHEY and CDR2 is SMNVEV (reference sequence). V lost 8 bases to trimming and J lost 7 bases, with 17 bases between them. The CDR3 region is CASYSGRRGGYTF. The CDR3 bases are TGTGCCAGCTATTCGGGTCGCCGAGGTGGCTACACCTTC.

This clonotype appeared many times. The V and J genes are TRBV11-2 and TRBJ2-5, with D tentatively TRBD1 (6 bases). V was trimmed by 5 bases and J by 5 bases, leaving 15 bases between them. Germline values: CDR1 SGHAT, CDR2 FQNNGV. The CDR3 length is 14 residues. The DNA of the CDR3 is TGTGCCAGCAGCCTACGAAGTCAGGGGGAGACCCAGTACTTC. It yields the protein CASSLRSQGETQYF.

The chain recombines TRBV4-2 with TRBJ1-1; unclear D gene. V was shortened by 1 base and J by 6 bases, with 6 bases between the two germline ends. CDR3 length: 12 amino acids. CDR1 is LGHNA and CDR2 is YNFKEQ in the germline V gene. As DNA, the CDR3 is TGTGCCAGCAGCCAAGGGCCGGCTGAAGCTTTCTTT. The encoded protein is CASSQGPAEAFF.

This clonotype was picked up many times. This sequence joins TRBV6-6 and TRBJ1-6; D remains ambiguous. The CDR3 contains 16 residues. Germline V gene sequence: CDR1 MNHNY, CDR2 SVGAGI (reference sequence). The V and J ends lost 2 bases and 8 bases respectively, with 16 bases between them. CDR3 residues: CASSYVVGKGDSPLHF. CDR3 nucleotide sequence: TGTGCCAGCAGTTACGTTGTCGGGAAGGGCGATTCACCCCTCCACTTT.

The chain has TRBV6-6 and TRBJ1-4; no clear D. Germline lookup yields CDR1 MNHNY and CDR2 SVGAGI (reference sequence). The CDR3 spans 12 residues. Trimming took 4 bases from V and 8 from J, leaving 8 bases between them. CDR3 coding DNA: TGTGCCAGCAGTTCACCACCCGAAAAACTGTTTTTT. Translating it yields CASSSPPEKLFF.

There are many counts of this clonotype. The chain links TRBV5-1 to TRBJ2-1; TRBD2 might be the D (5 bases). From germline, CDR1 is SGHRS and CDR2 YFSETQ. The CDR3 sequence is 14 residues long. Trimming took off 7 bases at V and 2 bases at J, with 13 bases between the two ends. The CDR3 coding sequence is TGCGCCAGCTTCACGAGCGGTACCTACAATGAGCAGTTCTTC. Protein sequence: CASFTSGTYNEQFF.

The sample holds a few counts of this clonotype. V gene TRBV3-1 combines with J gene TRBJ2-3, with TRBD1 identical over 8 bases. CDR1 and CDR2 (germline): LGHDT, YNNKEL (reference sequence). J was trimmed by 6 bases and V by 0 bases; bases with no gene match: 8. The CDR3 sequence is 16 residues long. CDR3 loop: CASSQEVAGGSDTQYF. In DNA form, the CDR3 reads TGTGCCAGCAGCCAAGAAGTGGCAGGGGGCAGCGATACGCAGTATTTT.

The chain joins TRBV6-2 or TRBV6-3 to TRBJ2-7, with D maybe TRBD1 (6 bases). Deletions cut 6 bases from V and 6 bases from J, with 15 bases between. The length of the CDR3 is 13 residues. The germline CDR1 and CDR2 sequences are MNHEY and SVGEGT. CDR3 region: CASSPRTALEQYV. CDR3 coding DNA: TGTGCCAGCAGCCCTAGGACAGCCCTCGAGCAGTACGTC.

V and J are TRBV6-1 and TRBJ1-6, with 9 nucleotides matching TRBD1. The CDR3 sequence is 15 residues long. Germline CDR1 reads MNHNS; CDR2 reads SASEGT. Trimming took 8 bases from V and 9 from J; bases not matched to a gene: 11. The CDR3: CASGEQGAALSPLHF. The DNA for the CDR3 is TGTGCCAGCGGAGAACAGGGGGCGGCTCTTTCACCCCTCCACTTT.

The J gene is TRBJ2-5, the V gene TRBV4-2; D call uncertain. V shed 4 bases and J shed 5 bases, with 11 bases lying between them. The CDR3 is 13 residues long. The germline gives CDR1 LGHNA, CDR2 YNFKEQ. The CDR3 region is CASSPELWETQYF. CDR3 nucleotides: TGTGCCAGCAGCCCCGAGCTCTGGGAGACCCAGTACTTC.

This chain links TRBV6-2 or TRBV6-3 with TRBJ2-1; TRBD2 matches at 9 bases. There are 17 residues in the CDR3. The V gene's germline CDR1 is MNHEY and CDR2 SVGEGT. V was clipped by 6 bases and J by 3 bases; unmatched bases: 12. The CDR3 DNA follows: TGTGCCAGCAGCCGTGATCTAGCGGGGAGGAACTACAATGAGCAGTTCTTC. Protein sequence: CASSRDLAGRNYNEQFF.

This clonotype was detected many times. CDR3 coding DNA: TGTGCCAGCAGTTACTCGTGGGGTACGGTGTTTGCTGAAGCTTTCTTT. Its protein product is CASSYSWGTVFAEAFF. The rearrangement uses TRBV6-5 and TRBJ1-1, with D uncertain. This CDR3 spans 16 amino acids. Trimming stripped 0 bases from V and 6 bases from J, with 17 bases between. Germline V lookup: CDR1 MNHEY, CDR2 SVGAGI.

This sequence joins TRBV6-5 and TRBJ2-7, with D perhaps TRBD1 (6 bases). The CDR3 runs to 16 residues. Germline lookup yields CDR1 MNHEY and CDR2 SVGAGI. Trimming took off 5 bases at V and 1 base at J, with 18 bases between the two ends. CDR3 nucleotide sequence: TGTGCCAGCAGTGAGGGACGGGCGCAGGGGTCCTACGAGCAGTACGTC. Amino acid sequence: CASSEGRAQGSYEQYV.

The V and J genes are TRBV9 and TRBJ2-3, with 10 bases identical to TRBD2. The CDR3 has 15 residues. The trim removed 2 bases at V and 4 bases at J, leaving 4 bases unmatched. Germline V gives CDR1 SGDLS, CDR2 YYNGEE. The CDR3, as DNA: TGTGCCAGCAGCGTTCTCAGCGGGGGGGCAGATACGCAGTATTTT. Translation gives CASSVLSGGADTQYF.

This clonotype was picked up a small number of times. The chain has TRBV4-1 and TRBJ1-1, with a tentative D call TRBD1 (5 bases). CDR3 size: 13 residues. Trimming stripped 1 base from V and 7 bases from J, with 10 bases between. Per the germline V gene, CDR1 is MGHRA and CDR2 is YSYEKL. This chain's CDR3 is CASSQGRGVEAFF. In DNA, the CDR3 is TGCGCCAGCAGCCAAGGGAGGGGAGTTGAAGCTTTCTTT.